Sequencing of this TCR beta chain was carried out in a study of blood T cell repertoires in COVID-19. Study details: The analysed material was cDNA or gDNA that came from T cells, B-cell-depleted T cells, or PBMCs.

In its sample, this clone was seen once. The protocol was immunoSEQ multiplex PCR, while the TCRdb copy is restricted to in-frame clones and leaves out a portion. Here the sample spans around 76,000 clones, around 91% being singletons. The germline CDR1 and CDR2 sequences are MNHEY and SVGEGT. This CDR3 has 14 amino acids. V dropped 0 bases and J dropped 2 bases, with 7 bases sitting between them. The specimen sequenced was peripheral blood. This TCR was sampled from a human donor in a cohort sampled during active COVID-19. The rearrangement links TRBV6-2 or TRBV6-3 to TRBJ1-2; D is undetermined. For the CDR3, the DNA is TGTGCCAGCAGTTACTCGACGGGAAACTATGGCTACACCTTC. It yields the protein CASSYSTGNYGYTF.